The entry that follows covers one T cell receptor beta chain sequence. Its antigen is not identified. These data belong to a study of cytomegalovirus exposure and HLA in healthy donors. Study overall: A later analysis reported the same platform for the roughly 110 validation repertoires and the 666 first-cohort repertoires.

Overall study results and limits: Within the approximately 110 validation repertoires, first-cohort TCR clusters tended to co-occur, according to a later analysis. Rare sequences made up most TCRs, while some public TCRs were found in many donors. There were fewer than 200 TCR beta chains listed as cytomegalovirus-associated.

Sequencing was performed with immunoSEQ multiplex PCR; in TCRdb, only in-frame clones are kept and a portion is missing. The sample yields around 150,000 clones, 85% to 90% seen once. Unmatched junction bases numbered 9, after V lost 3 bases and J lost 2 bases. The CDR3 has 16 amino acids. Germline values: CDR1 MDHEN, CDR2 SYDVKM. J is TRBJ2-7 and V is TRBV28; TRBD1 matches 8 bases. The specimen was PBMCs. The sequence came from a man between 18 and 35 years old in good health and CMV-seropositive. The CDR3 sequence: CASSFALRQGTYEQYF. The DNA for the CDR3 is TGTGCCAGCAGTTTCGCCTTGAGACAGGGGACCTACGAGCAGTACTTC.